This T cell receptor (beta chain) stems from a study of CXCR3-negative and CXCR3-positive naive CD8 T cells (dated by TCRdb to between 2018 and 2020). For context, the study as a whole: Around 140 million TRB reads were obtained in total, roughly 1.5 +/- 0.3 million reads per library. Diversity and physicochemical repertoire analyses were performed on some 10 donors pooled from two independent experiments. Naive subsets from about 5 donors and memory cells from 3 donors were included in the TRBV-TRBJ cluster analysis. General findings and caveats noted by the study authors: Surface CD5, linked to self-reactivity in mice, was comparable between naive subsets; TCR interaction strength was therefore also inferred from TRB CDR3 physicochemical properties. TRB CDR3s from CXCR3-positive naive cells showed higher hydrophobicity (lower Kidera factor 4), lower energy, and higher strength and volume indices than CXCR3-negative naive cells. Both naive subsets had comparably high repertoire diversity, while memory CD8+ T cells had much lower repertoire diversity. Naive CXCR3-negative and CXCR3-positive cells from the same donor showed similar TRBV-TRBJ usage, whereas memory cells showed distinct patterns. Freshly isolated PBMCs were used for most assays because CXCR3 expression partially decreased after cryopreservation.

For every CD8+ T cell subset, approximately 300,000 cells were flow-sorted straight into RLT lysis buffer, and each subset was sorted in triplicate. Naive CD8+ T cells were defined stringently as CD45RO-CCR7+CD27+CD95- to exclude memory contaminants. Using standard density gradient centrifugation, peripheral blood mononuclear cells were isolated from buffy coats. Naive CXCR3-negative and CXCR3-positive CD8+ T cells were flow-sorted using a FACSAria III. Total RNA was extracted from sorted cells using an RNeasy Mini Kit. Concerning this clonotype: This receptor's antigen is unknown.

Sequenced using a NextSeq 550. The Human TCR Profiling Kit (MiLaboratory) was used to make UMI-labeled 5' RACE TRB cDNA libraries. cDNA synthesis used the entire amount of extracted RNA, and PCR amplification then used the entire amount of cDNA produced. Libraries were prepared in parallel with an identical number of PCR cycles. The study's processing was this. With a minimum of two reads required per UMI, MIGEC and MiXCR pulled out about 49,000 +/- 11,000 unique UMI-labeled TRB cDNA molecules from each library. On average, approximately 40,000 +/- 10,000 functional in-frame TRB CDR3 nucleotide clonotypes lacking stop codons were found per library. Diversity metrics, including normalized Shannon-Wiener and Chao1, were computed in VDJtools after downsampling to 5000 UMI-labeled TRB molecules per sample. VDJtools was used to calculate clonotype-size-weighted physicochemical properties of the central five CDR3 residues, namely interaction energy, strength, volume and Kidera factor 4. TCRdb reprocessed the reads and lists each CDR3 protein sequence as a single entry, with no DNA. These V and J calls are TCRdb output, not the study's own analysis. This sample's table lists nearly 90,000 distinct CDR3 sequences. The ten largest clones take up 0.82% of the sample.

Including the terminal cysteine and phenylalanine, the CDR3 comprises 17 residues. The coding DNA is unavailable. The germline V gene (reference sequence) sets CDR1 to DFQATT and CDR2 to SNEGSKA. Sample: naive CXCR3+ CD8+ T cells from blood. The sample's cell subset or site label is to be understood as: CD45RO-CCR7+CD27+CD95- naive CD8+ T cells expressing CXCR3 (TNR3+). This receptor chain uses TRBV20-1 and TRBJ2-1; with no DNA, the TCRdb D assignment of TRBD2 cannot be verified. The TCR sequence derives from a human donor in good health. Some clones in this sample may be carry-over from other donors' samples. The CDR3: CSASGLAGGPSGHEQFF.